This record covers a single T cell receptor (beta chain). What it recognizes is unknown. TCRdb's table, derived via immunoSEQ multiplex PCR, lists solely in-frame clones and lacks some. The sample comprises some 2.1 million clones, approximately 95% of which are singletons, and around 1.1% rests with the top ten. CDR1 LGHNA and CDR2 YSLEER come from the germline V gene. Trimming took 0 bases from V and 0 from J; bases not matched to a gene: 7. CDR3 size: 18 residues. The sample belongs to a study of shared clonotypes between healthy human individuals. Study at large: Three men and two women, aged 18 to 49, were donors. For every donor, three CD4 naive, three CD4 memory, two CD8 naive and one CD8 memory plates were used. Points from the study as a whole: Collection of samples was limited to blood; tissue repertoires likely differ.

Naive CD8 cells comprised CD45RO-negative, CCR7-positively selected cells, excluding terminally differentiated effector memory CD45RA+ cells. This chain joins TRBV4-3 and TRBJ2-1; 8 nucleotides line up with TRBD2. This clonotype was obtained from a man aged 18 to 30 in good health. The source material was naive CD8+ T cells sorted from blood. The CDR3 region is CASSQDLTGLASYNEQFF. CDR3 bases: TGCGCCAGCAGCCAAGATCTTACAGGACTAGCCTCCTACAATGAGCAGTTCTTC.